What follows describes a single T cell receptor beta chain. The entry originates in a study of blood T cell repertoires in COVID-19. Repertoires were generated with immunoSEQ multiplex PCR, while TCRdb's copy carries only in-frame clones and drops some. There are fewer than 200,000 clones in the sample; less than 85% occur only once, and 4% to 6.5% lies in the top ten. The clonotype originates from an older woman with acute COVID-19. The sequenced material came from PBMCs or T cells enriched from blood (not recorded which).

The CDR3 nucleotides read TGCGCCAGCAGTGTTCAGGGGCCGGATACGCAGTATTTT. This translates into CASSVQGPDTQYF. The V gene is TRBV10-1, the J gene TRBJ2-3, with a possible D match to TRBD1 (6 bases). Looked up from germline, CDR1 is WNHNN and CDR2 is SYGVQD (reference sequence). The CDR3 is 13 amino acids. V lost 4 bases and J lost 6, with 11 bases in between.